This T cell receptor beta chain was captured by sequencing in a study of T cells in localized non-small cell lung cancer. Clones were read by immunoSEQ multiplex PCR, and TCRdb kept only the in-frame ones, dropping some. The sample includes about 40,000 clones, roughly nine tenths of them seen just once. The CDR3 is 18 amino acids. In germline, CDR1 is SGHRS, CDR2 YFSETQ. Trimming cost V 0 bases and J 2 bases, with 15 bases left between them. The receptor was isolated from a woman aged 35 to 75 with stage II lung adenocarcinoma. J is TRBJ1-6 and V is TRBV5-1; maybe TRBD1 (5 bases). The starting material was PBMCs, obtained before any cancer treatment. The CDR3 DNA sequence: TGCGCCAGCAGCTTGGCCCGTAAAAGACAGCCCTATAATTCACCCCTCCACTTT. It is translated as CASSLARKRQPYNSPLHF.